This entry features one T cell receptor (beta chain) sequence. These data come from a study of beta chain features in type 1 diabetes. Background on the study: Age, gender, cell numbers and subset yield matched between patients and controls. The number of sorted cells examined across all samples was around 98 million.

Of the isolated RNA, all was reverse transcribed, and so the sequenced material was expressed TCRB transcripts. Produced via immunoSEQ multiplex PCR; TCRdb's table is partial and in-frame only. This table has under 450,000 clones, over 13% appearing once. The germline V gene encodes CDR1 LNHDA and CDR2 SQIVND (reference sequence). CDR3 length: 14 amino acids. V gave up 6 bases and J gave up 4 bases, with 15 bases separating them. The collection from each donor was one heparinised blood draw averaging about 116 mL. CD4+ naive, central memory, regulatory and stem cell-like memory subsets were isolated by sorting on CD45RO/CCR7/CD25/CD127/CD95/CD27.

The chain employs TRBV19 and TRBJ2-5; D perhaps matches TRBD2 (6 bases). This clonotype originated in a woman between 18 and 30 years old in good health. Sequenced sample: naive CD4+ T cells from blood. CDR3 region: CASRNGGTGETQYF. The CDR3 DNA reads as TGTGCCAGTAGGAACGGCGGGACGGGAGAGACCCAGTACTTC.